Given below is one T cell receptor beta chain in context. What it binds is unknown. This specimen comes from a study of CXCR3-negative and CXCR3-positive naive CD8 T cells. Study observations and caveats: With CXCR3 expression partially decreased after cryopreservation, most assays relied on fresh PBMCs. Diversity proved comparably high across both naive subsets and much lower in memory CD8+ cells. Naive cells, whether CXCR3-negative or CXCR3-positive, had similar TRBV-TRBJ usage, while memory cells differed. When CXCR3-positive naive cells were set against CXCR3-negative naive cells, the former had more hydrophobic TRB CDR3s.

The libraries of TRB cDNA were constructed through 5' RACE using UMI labels. With the 5' RACE reads reprocessed, TCRdb shows one record per CDR3 protein and no DNA. The specimen's table records some 130,000 distinct CDR3 sequences. The CDR3 has 15 amino acids. The sequenced material came from naive CXCR3- CD8+ T cells from blood. The subset is: CD45RO-CCR7+CD27+CD95- naive CD8+ T cells lacking CXCR3 (TNR3-). This TCR derives from a human donor in good health. Some clones in this sample may be carry-over from other donors' samples. V gene TRBV12-3 or TRBV12-4 combines with J gene TRBJ2-7. CDR3 region: CASRGSAGATYEQYF.